This entry lists 8 T cell receptor beta chains sequenced from one sample in a study of identical twins. TCRdb passed the 5' RACE reads through MiXCR, listing each CDR3 protein once. The repertoire holds hundreds of thousands of distinct CDR3 sequences, 21% seen once, with around 4.5% in the top ten. The data also belong to a second study, concerning T cells expressing NK-cell markers.

Sequencing input: PBMCs. The receptor source for this set is a woman younger than 30 in good health.

The sample holds many counts of this clonotype. This chain connects TRBV15 to TRBJ1-2; D ambiguous. Germline V gives CDR1 LNHNV, CDR2 YYDKDF (reference sequence). Trimming cost V 1 base and J 7 bases, with 7 bases left between them. There are 12 residues in the CDR3. CDR3 DNA: TGTGCCACCAGCAGAGTGGAGAGTGGCTACACCTTC. It specifies CATSRVESGYTF. The full variable domain, rest sourced from reference TRBV15 and TRBJ1-2, is DAMVIQNPRYQVTQFGKPVTLSCSQTLNHNVMYWYQQKSSQAPKLLFHYYDKDFNNEADTPDNFQSRRPNTSFCFLDIRSPGLGDTAMYLCATSRVESGYTFGSGTRLTVV.

V gene TRBV9 combines with J gene TRBJ2-3; D may be TRBD2 (6 bases). Germline values: CDR1 SGDLS, CDR2 YYNGEE. Trimming left V 7 bases short and J 2 bases short, with 11 bases between. The CDR3 is made up of 13 amino acids. The CDR3 loop reads CASATGDTDTQYF. In nucleotides, the CDR3 is TGTGCCAGCGCAACGGGGGACACAGATACGCAGTATTTT. Filled out from reference TRBV9 and TRBJ2-3, the complete variable domain reads DSGVTQTPKHLITATGQRVTLRCSPRSGDLSVYWYQQSLDQGLQFLIQYYNGEERAKGNILERFSAQQFPDLHSELNLSSLELGDSALYFCASATGDTDTQYFGPGTRLTVL.

The J gene is TRBJ2-5, the V gene TRBV20-1; TRBD1 is a possible D gene (6 bases). CDR3 length: 15 amino acids. The V end lost 6 bases, the J end lost 1 base, and 18 bases lay between the germline ends. Germline V CDR1 and CDR2: DFQATT, SNEGSKA (reference sequence). CDR3 sequence (DNA): TGCAGTGCCCCCCTCCAGACAGGATTCCAAGAGACCCAGTACTTC. Amino acids: CSAPLQTGFQETQYF.

This clonotype appeared many times. V gene TRBV20-1 combines with J gene TRBJ1-2; D gene unclear. The ends were cut back, 6 bases at V and 2 bases at J, with 13 bases in the middle. This CDR3 is 13 amino acids long. From germline, CDR1 is DFQATT and CDR2 SNEGSKA (reference sequence). For the CDR3, the DNA is TGCAGTGCCCCCCTGACGGTCAACTATGGCTACACCTTC. Protein sequence: CSAPLTVNYGYTF.

This sequence joins TRBV29-1 and TRBJ2-6, with 7 bases that match TRBD1. With V trimmed by 6 bases and J by 0 bases, 5 bases remained unmatched. Germline-derived CDR1 and CDR2 are SQVTM and ANQGSEA. The CDR3 has 15 residues. In nucleotides, the CDR3 is TGCAGCGTACGGGACAGATTCTCTGGGGCCAACGTCCTGACTTTC. Its protein product is CSVRDRFSGANVLTF.

This clonotype was picked up a small number of times. The V and J genes are TRBV20-1 and TRBJ2-6; 7 bases line up with TRBD1. V lost 5 bases, J lost 3 bases, and 4 bases stayed unmatched. The CDR3 runs to 14 residues. Per the germline V gene, CDR1 is DFQATT and CDR2 is SNEGSKA (reference sequence). The CDR3 DNA reads TGCAGTGCTTATGACAGGGATGGGGCCAACGTCCTGACTTTC. Its protein product is CSAYDRDGANVLTF.

This clonotype has more than one count but fewer than ten. This sequence joins TRBV5-6 and TRBJ2-1, with TRBD2 matching 7 bases. The length of the CDR3 is 16 residues. CDR1 and CDR2 from the germline V gene are SGHDT and YYEEEE. J lost 4 bases, V lost 0 bases, and 7 bases had no gene match. The CDR3 here is CASSLEFRLAYNEQFF. CDR3 sequence (DNA): TGTGCCAGCAGCTTGGAGTTCCGACTAGCTTACAATGAGCAGTTCTTC.

In its sample, this clonotype was seen a few times. The chain carries TRBV20-1 and TRBJ2-1; D may correspond to TRBD1 or TRBD2 (5 bases each). This CDR3 has 16 residues. Germline V lookup: CDR1 DFQATT, CDR2 SNEGSKA (reference sequence). With 4 bases removed from V and 9 bases from J, the gap between germline ends came to 25 bases. This CDR3 is CSAIVPGVGESGEQFF. The CDR3 DNA reads as TGCAGTGCTATCGTCCCAGGAGTGGGGGAAAGTGGTGAGCAGTTCTTC.